Shown below are 16 T cell receptor beta chains from a single sample sequenced in a study of T cell responses to AZD1222 COVID-19 vaccine. TCRdb keeps only in-frame clones here, not all; method: immunoSEQ multiplex PCR. The sample holds about 200,000 clones, approximately 93% seen once. Sequenced material: peripheral blood, taken 28 days after the second AZD1222 dose. These receptors were collected from an adult who received the AZD1222 COVID-19 vaccine.

This chain links TRBV6-5 with TRBJ1-2; D is uncertain. The CDR3 totals 13 residues. Trimming took off 6 bases at V and 0 bases at J, with 8 bases between the two ends. CDR1 MNHEY and CDR2 SVGAGI come from the germline V gene. This CDR3 reads CASSSDTNYGYTF. DNA for the CDR3: TGTGCCAGCAGCTCCGACACTAACTATGGCTACACCTTC.

The chain recombines TRBV27 with TRBJ1-3; 7 bases match TRBD1. The CDR3 spans 15 residues. Trimming removed 5 bases from V and 4 bases from J; junction bases left unmatched: 8. Germline V CDR1 and CDR2: MNHEY, SMNVEV (reference sequence). As DNA, the CDR3 is TGTGCCAGCAGTACAACCGGGACAGCGGGAAACACCATATATTTT. Translation gives CASSTTGTAGNTIYF.

V and J are TRBV29-1 and TRBJ2-7, with TRBD1 matching over 7 bases. Germline CDR1 reads SQVTM; CDR2 reads ANQGSEA. V lost 4 bases, J lost 3 bases, and 3 bases stayed unmatched. This CDR3 has 12 amino acids. The CDR3 DNA follows: TGCAGCGTTGTGAGACAGGGCTACGAGCAGTACTTC. As protein: CSVVRQGYEQYF.

V is TRBV19 and J is TRBJ2-7, with 11 bases identical to TRBD1. This CDR3 has 15 residues. V shed 5 bases, J shed 3 bases, and the junction held 6 bases outside the gene matches. Germline V gene data show CDR1 as LNHDA and CDR2 as SQIVND (reference sequence). CDR3 residues: CASSYRGQGVYEQYF. CDR3 sequence (DNA): TGTGCCAGTAGTTATCGGGGACAGGGGGTCTACGAGCAGTACTTC.

The chain has TRBV7-9 and TRBJ2-5; D is possibly TRBD1 or TRBD2 (5 bases each). Per the germline V gene, CDR1 is SEHNR and CDR2 is FQNEAQ (reference sequence). Trimming cost V 5 bases and J 5 bases, with 12 bases left between them. This CDR3 comprises 13 residues. In DNA form, the CDR3 reads TGTGCCAGCAGCCGGGACCCGAGGGAGACCCAGTACTTC. It is translated as CASSRDPRETQYF.

This clone was seen just once. This chain connects TRBV7-9 to TRBJ1-1; a possible D gene is TRBD1 (5 bases). V was cut by 1 base and J by 4 bases, with 7 bases left in between. Germline CDR1 and CDR2: SEHNR and FQNEAQ (reference sequence). CDR3 length: 13 amino acids. The CDR3 DNA reads as TGTGCCAGCAGCTTAGAGGGGTTCACTGAAGCTTTCTTT. Translation gives CASSLEGFTEAFF.

This chain joins TRBV2 and TRBJ2-7; 13 bases agree with TRBD2. Germline V gives CDR1 SNHLY, CDR2 FYNNEI. This CDR3 is 17 amino acids long. The CDR3, as DNA: TGTGCTATCTTACCACTAGCGGGGGGGCAAAGCTCCTACGAGCAGTACTTC. It specifies CAILPLAGGQSSYEQYF.

The V call is TRBV30, the J call TRBJ1-4; tentative D call: TRBD1 (5 bases). This CDR3 comprises 12 residues. Trimming took 3 bases from V and 8 from J, leaving 10 bases between them. The germline gives CDR1 GTSNPN, CDR2 SVGIG (reference sequence). CDR3 region: CAWSLGDEKLFF. The CDR3 nucleotides are TGTGCCTGGAGCCTCGGGGACGAAAAACTGTTTTTT.

The rearrangement joins TRBV7-9 to TRBJ1-5, with D tentatively TRBD1 (5 bases). Trimming left V 5 bases short and J 0 bases short, with 17 bases between. CDR1 SEHNR and CDR2 FQNEAQ come from the germline V gene (reference sequence). This CDR3 is 17 amino acids long. The CDR3 region is CASSHRDQWDSNQPQHF. CDR3 DNA sequence: TGTGCCAGCAGCCACCGGGACCAGTGGGATAGCAATCAGCCCCAGCATTTT.

This chain uses TRBV20-1 with TRBJ2-3; D uncertain. CDR1 and CDR2 (germline): DFQATT, SNEGSKA (reference sequence). The CDR3 extends over 11 amino acids. Deletions cut 6 bases from V and 1 base from J, with 5 bases between. The CDR3 bases are TGCAGTGCAAGCGGCACAGATACGCAGTATTTT. This translates into CSASGTDTQYF.

V is TRBV12-5 and J is TRBJ1-5, with D unresolved. This CDR3 spans 13 amino acids. Trimming removed 6 bases from V and 0 bases from J, with 6 bases in between. Germline-derived CDR1 and CDR2 are LGHNT and FRNRAP. The CDR3 loop reads CASGTGSNQPQHF. DNA for the CDR3: TGTGCTAGTGGGACGGGTAGCAATCAGCCCCAGCATTTT.

This clone came up once. The junction and the germline gene differ at one end; a read error may be behind it. The chain uses TRBV9 and TRBJ1-5, with D perhaps TRBD1 (6 bases). The CDR3 is 12 residues long. Germline V CDR1 and CDR2: SGDLS, YYNGEE. The CDR3 nucleotides read TGTGCCAGCAGCCCCGGGTGGGGGGGGCTTGCTTTT. This encodes CASSPGWGGLAF. Supplemented by reference TRBV9 and TRBJ1-5, the full variable domain reads DSGVTQTPKHLITATGQRVTLRCSPRSGDLSVYWYQQSLDQGLQFLIQYYNGEERAKGNILERFSAQQFPDLHSELNLSSLELGDSALYFCASSPGWGGLAFGDGTRLSIL.

This chain connects TRBV7-3 to TRBJ2-3; possible D gene TRBD1, 5 bases. The germline V and J ends were trimmed by 2 bases and 4 bases, with 7 bases remaining between them. The CDR3 is made up of 13 amino acids. Germline V CDR1 and CDR2: SGHTA, FQGTGA. The CDR3 protein is CASSLQGADTQYF. The DNA of the CDR3 is TGTGCCAGCAGCTTACAGGGTGCAGATACGCAGTATTTT.

V usage is TRBV18 and J usage is TRBJ2-1, with unresolved D. Trimming left V 3 bases short and J 2 bases short, with 14 bases between. There are 16 residues in the CDR3. Germline V gene sequence: CDR1 KGHSH, CDR2 LQKENI. CDR3: CASSPPSGSAYNEQFF. DNA of the CDR3: TGTGCCAGCTCACCGCCTAGTGGCAGCGCCTACAATGAGCAGTTCTTC.

V gene TRBV7-9 combines with J gene TRBJ2-3; maybe TRBD2 (7 bases). This CDR3 region has 15 residues. V shed 10 bases and J shed 0 bases, with 17 bases lying between them. From germline, CDR1 is SEHNR and CDR2 FQNEAQ (reference sequence). As DNA, the CDR3 is TGTGCCACCACGGGGGGCGGGACTAGCACAGATACGCAGTATTTT. Protein product: CATTGGGTSTDTQYF.

This chain connects TRBV2 to TRBJ1-1; tentatively, D is TRBD1 (5 bases). There are 11 residues in the CDR3. Germline CDR1 reads SNHLY; CDR2 reads FYNNEI. Deletions cut 7 bases from V and 6 bases from J, with 9 bases between. Written as DNA, the CDR3 is TGTGCCAGCATCCCAGGGTCTGAAGCTTTCTTT. This translates into CASIPGSEAFF.